This is a list of T cell receptor beta chains from one sample in a study of blood T cell repertoires in COVID-19. Sequencing was performed with immunoSEQ multiplex PCR; in TCRdb, only in-frame clones are kept and a portion is missing. This table holds a few hundred thousand clones, about 89% found once. Sequenced: peripheral blood. Receptors originate from a woman aged 25 to 45 with COVID-19, enrolled during active disease. CDR3s include the opening cysteine and the closing phenylalanine or tryptophan. Each record gives: V gene, J gene, CDR3 length, CDR3 protein.

V gene: TRBV18
J gene: TRBJ2-3
CDR3 length: 15
CDR3 protein: CASSPTGPPTDTQYF

V gene: TRBV5-4
J gene: TRBJ2-2
CDR3 length: 13
CDR3 protein: CASSFYSGRELFF

V gene: TRBV11-2
J gene: TRBJ1-5
CDR3 length: 13
CDR3 protein: CASSSGLNQPQHF

V gene: TRBV19
J gene: TRBJ2-2
CDR3 length: 17
CDR3 protein: CASSIPSGVGAPGELFF

V gene: TRBV10-3
J gene: TRBJ2-3
CDR3 length: 17
CDR3 protein: CAISDSASGVRTDTQYF

V gene: TRBV18
J gene: TRBJ2-2
CDR3 length: 13
CDR3 protein: CASSPHGAGELFF

V gene: TRBV4-2
J gene: TRBJ2-3
CDR3 length: 13
CDR3 protein: CASSQDLADTQYF

V gene: TRBV18
J gene: TRBJ2-7
CDR3 length: 15
CDR3 protein: CASSPTGSREGEQYF

V gene: TRBV6-1
J gene: TRBJ1-5
CDR3 length: 17
CDR3 protein: CASSEVKRADSNQPQHF

V gene: TRBV27
J gene: TRBJ1-1
CDR3 length: 18
CDR3 protein: CASSSLTPDRGLNTEAFF

V gene: TRBV4-3
J gene: TRBJ1-2
CDR3 length: 16
CDR3 protein: CASSHRGQVANYGYTF

V gene: TRBV10-3
J gene: TRBJ2-3
CDR3 length: 17
CDR3 protein: CAIRASGGAGRTDTQYF

V gene: TRBV28
J gene: TRBJ2-7
CDR3 length: 14
CDR3 protein: CASSSLRGIWEQYF

V gene: TRBV5-1
J gene: TRBJ2-1
CDR3 length: 18
CDR3 protein: CASSLSTGSLSSYNEQFF

V gene: TRBV6-5
J gene: TRBJ1-6
CDR3 length: 14
CDR3 protein: CASGDRESQSPLHF

V gene: TRBV6-5
J gene: TRBJ1-4
CDR3 length: 15
CDR3 protein: CASRRGSATNEKLFF

V gene: TRBV7-9
J gene: TRBJ2-1
CDR3 length: 15
CDR3 protein: CASSSREGRRYEQFF

V gene: TRBV19
J gene: TRBJ1-1
CDR3 length: 14
CDR3 protein: CASSRPSGGTEAFF

V gene: TRBV6-5
J gene: TRBJ2-2
CDR3 length: 15
CDR3 protein: CASRNRGQMAGELFF

V gene: TRBV7-8
J gene: TRBJ2-4
CDR3 length: 18
CDR3 protein: CASSLSRVVGSSKNIQYF

V gene: TRBV6-2/TRBV6-3
J gene: TRBJ2-2
CDR3 length: 12
CDR3 protein: CASSYITGELFF

V gene: TRBV4-2
J gene: TRBJ2-1
CDR3 length: 17
CDR3 protein: CASSPRTSGGTYNEQFF

V gene: TRBV20-1
J gene: TRBJ2-7
CDR3 length: 11
CDR3 protein: CSARGGYEQYF

V gene: TRBV6-4
J gene: TRBJ1-4
CDR3 length: 19
CDR3 protein: CASSDYGRQGIFTNEKLFF

V gene: TRBV13
J gene: TRBJ2-4
CDR3 length: 15
CDR3 protein: CASSSPPGGKNIQYF

V gene: TRBV19
J gene: TRBJ2-5
CDR3 length: 14
CDR3 protein: CASSITGMGETQYF

V gene: TRBV7-2
J gene: TRBJ2-7
CDR3 length: 17
CDR3 protein: CASSSRPSYRVSYEQYF

V gene: TRBV2
J gene: TRBJ2-5
CDR3 length: 14
CDR3 protein: CASSVVTGRETQYF

V gene: TRBV5-6
J gene: TRBJ2-4
CDR3 length: 16
CDR3 protein: CASSSTSFEGKNIQYF

V gene: TRBV6-1
J gene: TRBJ2-5
CDR3 length: 17
CDR3 protein: CASSVSPLAGGQETQYF

V gene: TRBV2
J gene: TRBJ2-3
CDR3 length: 16
CDR3 protein: CASSDLAGASTDTQYF